What follows are 23 T cell receptor beta chains derived from one specimen sequenced in a study of blood T cell repertoires in COVID-19. Some clones are missing from TCRdb's copy, which holds only in-frame ones; the method was immunoSEQ multiplex PCR. The profile shows about 64,000 clones, 90% of them singletons. The specimen was peripheral blood. Receptors originate from a woman aged 80 or older with active COVID-19.

V usage is TRBV3-1 (or the pseudogene TRBV3-2) and J usage is TRBJ2-3; 9 bases map to TRBD2. J gave up 5 bases and V 4 bases, and 10 bases lay outside the gene matches. The CDR3 extends over 16 amino acids. Germline V CDR1 and CDR2: LGHDT, YNNKEL (reference sequence). CDR3 nucleotides: TGTGCCAGCAGCCCTTCCTCTAGCGGGGACCGAGATACGCAGTATTTT. This encodes CASSPSSSGDRDTQYF.

The chain joins TRBV7-9 to TRBJ2-1, with a possible D match to TRBD2 (5 bases). The germline V gene encodes CDR1 SEHNR and CDR2 FQNEAQ (reference sequence). The CDR3 consists of 13 residues. V lost 7 bases, J lost 6 bases, and 13 bases lay in between. CDR3: CASTVASRNEQFF. The CDR3 DNA follows: TGTGCCAGCACCGTGGCTAGCCGCAATGAGCAGTTCTTC.

The chain couples TRBV7-8 to TRBJ2-5; tentatively, D is TRBD2 (5 bases). Germline V gene data show CDR1 as SGHVS and CDR2 as FQNEAQ. The V end lost 5 bases, the J end lost 4 bases, and 17 bases lay between the germline ends. This CDR3 spans 15 amino acids. This CDR3 reads CASSRRAPLLETQYF. Here the CDR3 DNA reads TGTGCCAGCAGCCGGCGGGCGCCATTATTAGAGACCCAGTACTTC.

The V gene is TRBV27, the J gene TRBJ2-2; TRBD2 agrees at 10 bases. The CDR3 has 16 amino acids. The germline V gene has CDR1 MNHEY and CDR2 SMNVEV (reference sequence). Unmatched junction bases numbered 12, after V lost 6 bases and J lost 8 bases. CDR3 loop: CASRKAGGRGSGELFF. CDR3 coding DNA: TGTGCCAGCAGAAAAGCGGGAGGGCGGGGGTCGGGGGAGCTGTTTTTT.

V gene TRBV5-6 combines with J gene TRBJ2-5; 9 bases fit TRBD2. CDR3 length equals 16 residues. V shed 0 bases and J 4 bases; nucleotides not matched to a gene: 7. Germline V gene lookup returns CDR1 SGHDT and CDR2 YYEEEE. The CDR3 DNA reads as TGTGCCAGCAGCTTGGTTCTGCGGGAGGGCGGAGAGACCCAGTACTTC. Its protein is CASSLVLREGGETQYF. The whole variable domain, filled in from reference TRBV5-6 and TRBJ2-5, reads DAGVTQSPTHLIKTRGQQVTLRCSPKSGHDTVSWYQQALGQGPQFIFQYYEEEERQRGNFPDRFSGHQFPNYSSELNVNALLLGDSALYLCASSLVLREGGETQYFGPGTRLLVL.

The chain recombines TRBV5-1 with TRBJ2-1, with D possibly TRBD2 on 5 matching bases. CDR3 length: 14 residues. Germline V lookup: CDR1 SGHRS, CDR2 YFSETQ. V was cut by 2 bases and J by 3 bases, with 9 bases left in between. The CDR3, as DNA: TGCGCCAGCAGCTTCGACGGGGTCTACAATGAGCAGTTCTTC. The encoded protein is CASSFDGVYNEQFF.

J is TRBJ2-3 and V is TRBV28; 7 nucleotides line up with TRBD2. There are 16 residues in the CDR3. V shed 4 bases and J 0 bases; nucleotides not matched to a gene: 7. From germline, CDR1 is MDHEN and CDR2 SYDVKM. CDR3 in amino acids: CASSSTAGPSTDTQYF. CDR3 nucleotides: TGTGCCAGCAGTTCAACAGCGGGACCGAGCACAGATACGCAGTATTTT.

V and J are TRBV28 and TRBJ2-1; D may be TRBD2 (5 bases). Germline V gene sequence: CDR1 MDHEN, CDR2 SYDVKM. CDR3 size: 13 residues. V lost 6 bases to trimming and J lost 2 bases, with 8 bases between them. The CDR3 sequence: CASSFGTYNEQFF. The CDR3 DNA follows: TGTGCCAGCAGCTTCGGGACCTACAATGAGCAGTTCTTC.

The rearrangement uses TRBV6-6 and TRBJ2-3, with D maybe TRBD1 (7 bases). The ends were cut back, 11 bases at V and 1 base at J, with 19 bases in the middle. The CDR3 sequence is 15 residues long. The V gene's germline CDR1 is MNHNY and CDR2 SVGAGI (reference sequence). CDR3 nucleotides: TGTGCCTGCGGGACAGCGAATCCTGGCACAGATACGCAGTATTTT. The encoded protein is CACGTANPGTDTQYF.

The chain has TRBV27 and TRBJ2-7; unclear D gene. The CDR3 is 13 residues long. Trimming pared 5 bases from V and 2 bases from J, leaving 10 bases between. The germline V gene encodes CDR1 MNHEY and CDR2 SMNVEV (reference sequence). The CDR3 sequence is CASSPRAPYEQYF. Here the CDR3 DNA reads TGTGCCAGCAGTCCGAGAGCCCCCTACGAGCAGTACTTC.

The chain combines TRBV28 with TRBJ2-7; 9 bases line up with TRBD2. Germline V lookup: CDR1 MDHEN, CDR2 SYDVKM. Germline trimming cut 3 bases from V and 1 base from J; bases unmatched to any gene: 10. CDR3 size: 17 residues. As DNA, the CDR3 is TGTGCCAGCAGTTTTCCTCGACTAGCGGACCTTTCCTACGAGCAGTACTTC. It specifies CASSFPRLADLSYEQYF.

The V gene is TRBV5-4, the J gene TRBJ2-3, with TRBD2 matching over 10 bases. This CDR3 contains 16 residues. Trimming at V came to 1 base and at J to 2 bases, leaving 4 bases not matched to a gene. Germline values: CDR1 SGHNT, CDR2 YYREEE (reference sequence). Written as DNA, the CDR3 is TGTGCCAGCAGCTTGACCAGCGGGGGGGACACAGATACGCAGTATTTT. It specifies CASSLTSGGDTDTQYF.

This clone is a singleton in its sample. V and J are TRBV15 and TRBJ2-7; 10 bases are shared with TRBD2. The CDR3 contains 15 residues. The germline V gene encodes CDR1 LNHNV and CDR2 YYDKDF (reference sequence). Unmatched junction bases numbered 5, after V lost 5 bases and J lost 1 base. In nucleotides, the CDR3 is TGTGCCACCAGCGTGGGACTAGCGTTATCCTACGAGCAGTACTTC. It specifies CATSVGLALSYEQYF.

This clone occurred once. The rearrangement uses TRBV15 and TRBJ2-3; 11 bases align to TRBD2. The V and J ends lost 5 bases and 6 bases, in that order; junction bases with no gene match: 4. CDR1 is LNHNV and CDR2 is YYDKDF in the germline V gene (reference sequence). The CDR3 sequence is 14 residues long. CDR3 protein: CATSSRTSGDTQYF. Written as DNA, the CDR3 is TGTGCCACCAGCTCCCGGACTAGCGGGGATACGCAGTATTTT.

In its sample, this clone was seen a few times. The chain employs TRBV10-2 and TRBJ2-5, with 7 bases fitting TRBD2. This CDR3 spans 16 amino acids. The V gene end was trimmed by 2 bases and the J gene end by 2 bases; junction bases not matched to a gene: 8. CDR1 WSHSY and CDR2 SAAADI come from the germline V gene. The CDR3 DNA is TGCGCCAGCAGTGAGGACGGGACTATCGGACAAGAGACCCAGTACTTC. Translating gives CASSEDGTIGQETQYF.

This chain links TRBV11-2 with TRBJ2-7; D not resolved. Trimming pared 0 bases from V and 2 bases from J, leaving 8 bases between. The germline CDR1 and CDR2 sequences are SGHAT and FQNNGV. The CDR3 extends over 14 amino acids. The CDR3: CASSLDTSTYEQYF. DNA of the CDR3: TGTGCCAGCAGCTTAGATACTTCTACCTACGAGCAGTACTTC.

This clone was found once. The chain has TRBV27 and TRBJ1-5; D remains unclear. Germline CDR1 and CDR2: MNHEY and SMNVEV (reference sequence). V gave up 5 bases and J gave up 6 bases, with 11 bases separating them. The CDR3 runs 13 residues. CDR3 DNA sequence: TGTGCCAGCAGTGCTCAGCGGACTCAGCCCCAGCATTTT. It codes for CASSAQRTQPQHF.

The rearrangement links TRBV20-1 to TRBJ2-7; perhaps TRBD1 as D (6 bases). Per the germline V gene, CDR1 is DFQATT and CDR2 is SNEGSKA (reference sequence). Trimming removed 3 bases at V and 1 base at J, with 16 bases between. CDR3 size: 15 residues. The CDR3 region has the DNA TGCAGTGCTAGTTTTGACCTGGGACATTCCTACGAGCAGTACTTC. Encoded protein: CSASFDLGHSYEQYF.

Worth noting for this clone: The same CDR3 also results from other DNA sequences found in this sample. The rearrangement uses TRBV28 and TRBJ2-5; 11 bases are a match to TRBD2. This CDR3 has 16 residues. CDR1 is MDHEN and CDR2 is SYDVKM in the germline V gene. V lost 2 bases and J lost 1; bases outside the gene matches: 3. The DNA of the CDR3 is TGTGCCAGCAGTTTAGGTCTAGCGGGGGGCCAAGAGACCCAGTACTTC. Amino acid sequence: CASSLGLAGGQETQYF. The full variable domain, completed using reference TRBV28 and TRBJ2-5, is DVKVTQSSRYLVKRTGEKVFLECVQDMDHENMFWYRQDPGLGLRLIYFSYDVKMKEKGDIPEGYSVSREKKERFSLILESASTNQTSMYLCASSLGLAGGQETQYFGPGTRLLVL.

This clone was recorded once. The rearrangement uses TRBV19 and TRBJ2-1; 7 nucleotides agree with TRBD2. Germline V gene data show CDR1 as LNHDA and CDR2 as SQIVND (reference sequence). The CDR3 runs 15 residues. J was trimmed by 1 base and V by 7 bases; bases with no gene match: 7. The chain's CDR3 is CASNIGGGSYNEQFF. DNA for the CDR3: TGTGCCAGTAACATTGGGGGGGGGTCCTACAATGAGCAGTTCTTC. Full variable domain (remainder filled in from reference TRBV19 and TRBJ2-1): DGGITQSPKYLFRKEGQNVTLSCEQNLNHDAMYWYRQDPGQGLRLIYYSQIVNDFQKGDIAEGYSVSREKKESFPLTVTSAQKNPTAFYLCASNIGGGSYNEQFFGPGTRLTVL.

The chain uses TRBV30 and TRBJ2-1, with 11 bases matching TRBD2. This CDR3 region has 16 residues. With V trimmed by 1 base and J by 6 bases, 8 bases remained unmatched. The germline CDR1 and CDR2 sequences are GTSNPN and SVGIG (reference sequence). The CDR3 protein is CAWSAGTSGGSNEQFF. CDR3 bases: TGTGCCTGGAGTGCCGGGACTAGCGGAGGCTCCAATGAGCAGTTCTTC.

The chain combines TRBV15 with TRBJ2-1, with D possibly TRBD2 on 6 matching bases. The CDR3 is 14 amino acids. CDR1 is LNHNV and CDR2 is YYDKDF in the germline V gene (reference sequence). Trimming took 3 bases from V and 8 from J, leaving 14 bases between them. This chain's CDR3 is CATSRGDSSHEQFF. The CDR3 DNA reads as TGTGCCACCAGCAGGGGGGACTCTTCGCATGAGCAGTTCTTC.

A single count supports this clone. The rearrangement links TRBV5-1 to TRBJ2-2; no definite D call. The V gene's germline CDR1 is SGHRS and CDR2 YFSETQ. The V end was cut by 2 bases, the J end by 2 bases, with 7 bases between. CDR3 length equals 14 residues. DNA of the CDR3: TGCGCCAGCAGCTTTAACAGTAACACCGGGGAGCTGTTTTTT. It is translated as CASSFNSNTGELFF.